The 10 T cell receptor beta chains reported below all come from one sample, sequenced in a study of blood T cell repertoires in COVID-19. Sequencing used immunoSEQ multiplex PCR; TCRdb keeps in-frame clones, though not all of them. The data contain more than 200,000 clones, 80% of them singletons. Sequences were obtained from PBMCs or T cells enriched from blood (not recorded which). These receptor sequences come from a man aged 25-45 years with acute COVID-19.

This chain uses TRBV24-1 with TRBJ1-5; 9 bases fit TRBD1. The V and J ends lost 4 bases and 7 bases, in that order; junction bases with no gene match: 7. There are 15 residues in the CDR3. The germline V gene has CDR1 KGHDR and CDR2 SFDVKD. CDR3 region: CATSEGTGGGQPQHF. The CDR3 DNA sequence: TGTGCCACCAGTGAGGGTACAGGGGGCGGACAGCCCCAGCATTTT.

This clone was counted a few times. V is TRBV5-1 and J is TRBJ1-2, with TRBD1 matching 7 bases. The CDR3 loop spans 13 amino acids. V was clipped by 2 bases and J by 3 bases; unmatched bases: 1. Looked up from germline, CDR1 is SGHRS and CDR2 is YFSETQ. In DNA form, the CDR3 reads TGCGCCAGCAGCTTAGACAGGGACTATGGCTACACCTTC. Translation gives CASSLDRDYGYTF.

This sequence joins TRBV5-1 and TRBJ1-2; TRBD1 agrees at 8 bases. CDR1 is SGHRS, CDR2 YFSETQ, per germline. This CDR3 region has 13 residues. J was trimmed by 6 bases and V by 3 bases; bases with no gene match: 4. CDR3 nucleotide sequence: TGCGCCAGCAGCTACGGGACAGGAGATGGCTACACCTTC. Residues: CASSYGTGDGYTF.

This chain links TRBV19 with TRBJ1-1, with 9 nucleotides matching TRBD1. The CDR3 consists of 15 residues. V shed 6 bases, J shed 3 bases, and the junction held 8 bases outside the gene matches. Germline loops: CDR1 LNHDA, CDR2 SQIVND (reference sequence). For the CDR3, the DNA is TGTGCCAGTAGATCATGGGACAGGGTTGACACTGAAGCTTTCTTT. Amino acid sequence: CASRSWDRVDTEAFF.

DNA for the CDR3: TGTGCCAGCAGTCCAGGGGCCAATCTCAGGGGCTACACCTTC. Translating gives CASSPGANLRGYTF. J is TRBJ1-2 and V is TRBV27, with D maybe TRBD1 (6 bases). Between the trimmed V and J ends, which lost 5 bases and 8 bases, there was a span of 18 bases. Germline CDR1 is MNHEY and CDR2 is SMNVEV (reference sequence). The CDR3 runs to 14 residues.

The chain is built from TRBV2 and TRBJ1-5, with TRBD1 matching over 12 bases. Germline CDR1 and CDR2: SNHLY and FYNNEI. The CDR3 is 15 amino acids. Trimming cost V 4 bases and J 7 bases; bases outside gene matches: 5. The CDR3 nucleotides are TGTGCCAGCAGTGCAGGGACAGGGGGCGGGCAGCCCCAGCATTTT. Protein: CASSAGTGGGQPQHF.

This rearrangement joins TRBV5-3 to TRBJ2-2, with 15 bases identical to TRBD2. TRBV5-3 is an ORF for which the function is uncertain. The CDR3 totals 16 residues. V shed 4 bases, J shed 6 bases, and the junction held 4 bases outside the gene matches. This CDR3 is CARSDRTSGGAGELFF. CDR3 in DNA: TGTGCCAGAAGCGACAGGACTAGCGGGGGGGCCGGGGAGCTGTTTTTT.

J is TRBJ2-3 and V is TRBV7-3; 10 bases match TRBD2. Germline CDR1 SGHTA, CDR2 FQGTGA. The CDR3 has 15 amino acids. V lost 2 bases and J lost 1; bases outside the gene matches: 0. CDR3 coding DNA: TGTGCCAGCAGCTTACTAGCGGGGGGCACAGATACGCAGTATTTT. Amino acids: CASSLLAGGTDTQYF.

This clone was seen a few times. This chain uses TRBV2 with TRBJ2-7, with 11 bases that match TRBD1. Germline loops: CDR1 SNHLY, CDR2 FYNNEI. V shed 6 bases and J 3 bases; nucleotides not matched to a gene: 4. This CDR3 spans 14 amino acids. In DNA form, the CDR3 reads TGTGCCAGCAGCCGGGACAGGGGGAACTACGAGCAGTACTTC. This encodes CASSRDRGNYEQYF.

The chain recombines TRBV13 with TRBJ1-1; no firm D call. Germline V gene lookup returns CDR1 PRHDT and CDR2 FYEKMQ (reference sequence). Trimming took off 1 base at V and 4 bases at J, with 7 bases between the two ends. The CDR3 length is 13 residues. CDR3 nucleotide sequence: TGTGCCAGCAGCTTAGTTGGCCTCACTGAAGCTTTCTTT. This encodes CASSLVGLTEAFF.